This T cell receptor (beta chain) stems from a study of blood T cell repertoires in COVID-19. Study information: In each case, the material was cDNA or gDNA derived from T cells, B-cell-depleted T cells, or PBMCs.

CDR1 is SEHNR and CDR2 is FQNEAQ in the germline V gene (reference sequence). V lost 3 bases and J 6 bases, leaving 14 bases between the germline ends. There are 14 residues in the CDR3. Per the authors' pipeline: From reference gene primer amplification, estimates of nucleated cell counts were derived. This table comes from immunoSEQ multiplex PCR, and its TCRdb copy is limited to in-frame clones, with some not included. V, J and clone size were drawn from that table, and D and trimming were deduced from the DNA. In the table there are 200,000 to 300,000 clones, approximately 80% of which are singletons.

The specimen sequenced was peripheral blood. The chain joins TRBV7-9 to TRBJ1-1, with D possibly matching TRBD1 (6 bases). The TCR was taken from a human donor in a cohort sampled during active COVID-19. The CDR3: CASSFRNEGAEAFF. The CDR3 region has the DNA TGTGCCAGCAGCTTTAGGAACGAGGGGGCTGAAGCTTTCTTT.